This T cell receptor (delta chain) was identified during a study of γδ T cells in repeated Plasmodium falciparum infection (dated by TCRdb to the early 2020s). Regarding the complete study: In the natural-infection arm, Malian children exposed to intense seasonal malaria transmission were enrolled and compared against age and gender matched Australian children. Four controlled human malaria infections were administered to several malaria-naive U.S. adults over around 600 days by bites from P. falciparum NF54-infected Anopheles stephensi mosquitoes. Samples from controlled-infection subjects were taken at baseline, right before selected infections, and 21 days after each infection. Malian gammadelta TCR repertoires were analysed cross-sectionally in periods with no transmission and longitudinally across episodes of acute febrile malaria. The study examined how repeated Plasmodium falciparum infection shapes the human gammadelta T cell repertoire, using natural infection in Mali and controlled human malaria infection. Beyond this particular receptor, the publication reports: The Malian cohort was drawn from a small rural village made up mostly of one ethnic group, which limits generalizability. Because the controlled-infection cohort was small, analysis of inter-individual variability in gammadelta T cell responses was limited.

This clone was detected a few times. The antigen it recognizes is unknown. TCRdb assigns this DNA the protein of a much larger clone, which departs from its translation at residue 5; this likely reflects a read error, and the protein shown comes from translating the DNA. Receptor libraries were prepared by multiplex PCR. Sequenced using an Illumina MiSeq. From each sorted gammadelta T cell sample, both TCR gamma (TRG) and TCR delta (TRD) chains were sequenced. The authors' analysis ran thus. Clonotype tree plots, accumulated frequency of the top 20 clonotypes, diversity index (DI) and D75 metrics were included in the repertoire analyses. TCRdb reprocessed the public reads with the caller CATT; rows with the same DNA were merged afterwards. It is TCRdb's table, rather than the study itself, that gives the V and J calls and clone size. This sample lists some 100,000 delta-chain clones; 1.4% were detected once. Around 8.3% of the sample belongs to the ten largest clones.

What was sequenced was gamma-delta T cells from blood. The source is a pool of human donors (malaria-infected and uninfected, not separated).

The DNA reads as follows: TGTGCTCTTGGGAAACTTGTACCCCCCCGGGGATGTGGGATACACACCGATAAACTCATCTTT. It is translated as CALGKLVPPRGCGIHTDKLIF. This sequence uses TRDV1 and TRDJ1; 7 middle bases align to TRDD3. Germline matching of the DNA provided the J gene here, since TCRdb leaves it blank. The CDR3 measures 21 amino acids from cysteine to phenylalanine. CDR3 DNA is the only sequence kept; it has 63 bases, read in frame from the first base. In the germline V gene, CDR1 corresponds to TSWWSYY and CDR2 to QGS.